These 9 T cell receptor beta chains share one sample of origin, sequenced in a study of blood T cell repertoires in COVID-19. The method was immunoSEQ multiplex PCR; TCRdb's version includes in-frame clones alone and lacks a portion of them. The sample lists roughly 250,000 clones, about 87% occurring once. Sample: PBMCs or T cells enriched from blood (not recorded which). The receptors shown here come from a woman aged 40 to 50 with acute COVID-19.

This chain connects TRBV24-1 to TRBJ2-7; TRBD1 matches at 9 bases. Trimming cost V 8 bases and J 3 bases; bases outside gene matches: 22. Germline CDR1 reads KGHDR; CDR2 reads SFDVKD. This CDR3 is 19 amino acids long. DNA for the CDR3: TGTGCCACCACAGACAAGTCGGGACAGGGCCGGCAAAAGGTCTACGAGCAGTACTTC. Translating gives CATTDKSGQGRQKVYEQYF.

The gene calls are TRBV5-1 and TRBJ2-1, with D possibly being TRBD2 (5 bases). This CDR3 has 15 amino acids. The ends were cut back, 0 bases at V and 2 bases at J, with 9 bases in the middle. The germline V gene encodes CDR1 SGHRS and CDR2 YFSETQ. CDR3 loop: CASSLGGDPYNEQFF. CDR3 DNA sequence: TGCGCCAGCAGCTTGGGGGGAGACCCCTACAATGAGCAGTTCTTC.

The V and J genes are TRBV5-1 and TRBJ1-5, with a weak D call TRBD1 (5 bases). V lost 4 bases to trimming and J lost 7 bases, with 15 bases between them. Germline-derived CDR1 and CDR2 are SGHRS and YFSETQ. This CDR3 region has 14 residues. The CDR3 DNA reads TGCGCCAGCAGCGAGGGAGGGACGGTCCAGCCCCAGCATTTT. It yields the protein CASSEGGTVQPQHF.

This sequence joins TRBV7-9 and TRBJ2-2, with TRBD2 matching 10 bases. V was clipped by 5 bases and J by 6 bases; unmatched bases: 12. CDR3 length: 17 amino acids. Germline assignment: CDR1 SEHNR and CDR2 FQNEAQ (reference sequence). The CDR3 DNA sequence: TGTGCCAGCAGCCCTATGTGGAGCGGGAGGGCCTCCGGGGAGCTGTTTTTT. Translating gives CASSPMWSGRASGELFF.

This rearrangement joins TRBV7-6 to TRBJ1-4; 9 nucleotides match TRBD1. CDR1 and CDR2 from the germline V gene are SGHVS and FNYEAQ. V shed 3 bases, J shed 4 bases, and the junction held 9 bases outside the gene matches. The CDR3 consists of 17 residues. In DNA, the CDR3 is TGTGCCAGCAGCTTCATCGGGACAGGGCAACATAATGAAAAACTGTTTTTT. It encodes CASSFIGTGQHNEKLFF.

The chain couples TRBV9 to TRBJ2-3; D is perhaps TRBD1 (5 bases). The CDR3 totals 16 residues. V was shortened by 3 bases and J by 0 bases, with 14 bases between the two germline ends. In germline, CDR1 is SGDLS, CDR2 YYNGEE. The CDR3: CASSATGRPSTDTQYF. In DNA form, the CDR3 reads TGTGCCAGCAGCGCAACAGGACGACCTAGCACAGATACGCAGTATTTT.

The chain couples TRBV4-1 to TRBJ2-2, with 9 bases lining up with TRBD1. The CDR3 consists of 15 residues. J was trimmed by 7 bases and V by 2 bases; bases with no gene match: 5. Germline assignment: CDR1 MGHRA and CDR2 YSYEKL. The CDR3, as DNA: TGCGCCAGCAGCCAAACAGGGGGCGCGATCGGGGAGCTGTTTTTT. Translated: CASSQTGGAIGELFF.

This chain joins TRBV28 and TRBJ1-2, with D hard to call. Deletions cut 6 bases from V and 5 bases from J, with 13 bases between. Germline V gene lookup returns CDR1 MDHEN and CDR2 SYDVKM. The CDR3 loop spans 13 amino acids. CDR3 amino acids: CASSLRGEYGYTF. The DNA for the CDR3 is TGTGCCAGCAGCCTTCGGGGAGAATATGGCTACACCTTC.

This chain joins TRBV2 and TRBJ1-2, with 9 bases that match TRBD1. The V gene end was trimmed by 8 bases and the J gene end by 1 base; junction bases not matched to a gene: 5. The CDR3 sequence is 14 residues long. CDR1 and CDR2 (germline): SNHLY, FYNNEI. For the CDR3, the DNA is TGTGCCAGCGCATGGGACAGGGATAACTATGGCTACACCTTC. Protein sequence: CASAWDRDNYGYTF.